The sequence of this T cell receptor (beta chain) was determined in a study of glioma-infiltrating T cells after dendritic cell vaccination. Study-level information: Patients had newly diagnosed or recurrent glioblastoma and received dendritic cell vaccines.

The V gene's germline CDR1 is LGHNA and CDR2 YSLEER. The CDR3 contains 14 residues. Trimming removed 0 bases at V and 5 bases at J, with 10 bases between. The PCR used 60 V beta and 13 J beta primers. Measured with immunoSEQ multiplex PCR; TCRdb has only the in-frame clones, and not every one. The sample records fewer than 75,000 clones, approximately 81% being singletons. A few counts support this clone. Fresh-frozen tumor tissue and more than two years of survival data were available for all. The sequence was obtained from a human donor with glioblastoma. The V gene is TRBV4-3, the J gene TRBJ1-2, with D uncertain. The starting material was blood, obtained before dendritic cell vaccination. CDR3 sequence reads: CASSQDRERYGYTF. The CDR3 DNA reads as TGCGCCAGCAGCCAAGACCGGGAAAGATATGGCTACACCTTC.